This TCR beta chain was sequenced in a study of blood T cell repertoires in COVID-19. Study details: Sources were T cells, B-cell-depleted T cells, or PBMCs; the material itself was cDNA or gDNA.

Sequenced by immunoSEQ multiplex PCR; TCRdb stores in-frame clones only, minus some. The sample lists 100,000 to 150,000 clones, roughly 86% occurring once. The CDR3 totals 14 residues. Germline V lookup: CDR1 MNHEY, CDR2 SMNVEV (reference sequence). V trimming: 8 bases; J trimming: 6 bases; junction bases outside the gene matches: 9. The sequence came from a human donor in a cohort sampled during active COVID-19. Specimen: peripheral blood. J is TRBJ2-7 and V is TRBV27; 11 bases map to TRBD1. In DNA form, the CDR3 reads TGTGCCAGCGGCAGCCGGGACAGGGGGTTCGAGCAGTACTTC. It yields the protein CASGSRDRGFEQYF.